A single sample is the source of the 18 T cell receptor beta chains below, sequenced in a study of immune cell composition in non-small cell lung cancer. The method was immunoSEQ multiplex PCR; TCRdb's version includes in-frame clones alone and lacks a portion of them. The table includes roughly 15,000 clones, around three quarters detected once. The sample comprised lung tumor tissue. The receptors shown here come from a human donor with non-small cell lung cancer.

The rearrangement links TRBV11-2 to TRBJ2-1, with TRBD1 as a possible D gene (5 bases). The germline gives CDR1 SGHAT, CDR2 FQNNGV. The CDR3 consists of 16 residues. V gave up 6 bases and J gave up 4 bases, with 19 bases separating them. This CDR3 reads CASRHFDGQAYNEQFF. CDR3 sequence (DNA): TGTGCCAGCAGACATTTTGATGGACAAGCTTACAATGAGCAGTTCTTC. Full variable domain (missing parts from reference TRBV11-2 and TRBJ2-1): EAGVAQSPRYKIIEKRQSVAFWCNPISGHATLYWYQQILGQGPKLLIQFQNNGVVDDSQLPKDRFSAERLKGVDSTLKIQPAKLEDSAVYLCASRHFDGQAYNEQFFGPGTRLTVL.

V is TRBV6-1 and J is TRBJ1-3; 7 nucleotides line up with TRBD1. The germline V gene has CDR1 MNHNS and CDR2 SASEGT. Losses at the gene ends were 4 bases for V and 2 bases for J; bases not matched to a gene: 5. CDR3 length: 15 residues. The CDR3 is CASSGAGGTGNTIYF. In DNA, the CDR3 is TGTGCCAGCAGTGGAGCAGGGGGTACTGGAAACACCATATATTTT.

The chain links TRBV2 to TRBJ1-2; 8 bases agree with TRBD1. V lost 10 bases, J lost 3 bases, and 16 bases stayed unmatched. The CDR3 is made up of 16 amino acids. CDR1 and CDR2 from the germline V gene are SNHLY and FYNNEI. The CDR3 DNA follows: TGTGCCACCGGACAGGGAGTACGGACTGGGTACTATGGCTACACCTTC. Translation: CATGQGVRTGYYGYTF.

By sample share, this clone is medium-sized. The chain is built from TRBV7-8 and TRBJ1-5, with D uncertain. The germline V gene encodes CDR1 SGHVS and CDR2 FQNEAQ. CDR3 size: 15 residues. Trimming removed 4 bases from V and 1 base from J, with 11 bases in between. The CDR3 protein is CASSSPGGSNQPQHF. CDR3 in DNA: TGTGCCAGCAGCTCCCCGGGAGGAAGCAATCAGCCCCAGCATTTT.

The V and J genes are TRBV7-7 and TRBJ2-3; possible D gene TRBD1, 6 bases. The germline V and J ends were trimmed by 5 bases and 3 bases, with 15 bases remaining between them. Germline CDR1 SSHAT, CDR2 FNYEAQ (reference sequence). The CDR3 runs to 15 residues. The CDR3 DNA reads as TGTGCCAGCAGCCAGGGGTGGGGCCCGACAGATACGCAGTATTTT. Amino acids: CASSQGWGPTDTQYF. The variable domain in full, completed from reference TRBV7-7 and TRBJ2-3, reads GAGVSQSPRYKVTKRGQDVTLRCDPISSHATLYWYQQALGQGPEFLTYFNYEAQPDKSGLPSDRFSAERPEGSISTLTIQRTEQRDSAMYRCASSQGWGPTDTQYFGPGTRLTVL.

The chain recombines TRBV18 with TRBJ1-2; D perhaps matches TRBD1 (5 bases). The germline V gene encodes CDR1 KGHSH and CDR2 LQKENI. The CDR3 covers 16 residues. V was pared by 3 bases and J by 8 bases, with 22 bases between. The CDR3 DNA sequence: TGTGCCAGCTCACCTCCTACTACAGGACGCAATAGGGGCTACACCTTC. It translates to CASSPPTTGRNRGYTF.

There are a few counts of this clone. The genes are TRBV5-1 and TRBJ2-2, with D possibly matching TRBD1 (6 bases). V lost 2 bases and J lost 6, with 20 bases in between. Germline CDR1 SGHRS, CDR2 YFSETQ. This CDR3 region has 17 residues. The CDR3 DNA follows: TGCGCCAGCAGCTTAGGAGGTAGAGGGGGAACGGCCGGGGAGCTGTTTTTT. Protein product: CASSLGGRGGTAGELFF.

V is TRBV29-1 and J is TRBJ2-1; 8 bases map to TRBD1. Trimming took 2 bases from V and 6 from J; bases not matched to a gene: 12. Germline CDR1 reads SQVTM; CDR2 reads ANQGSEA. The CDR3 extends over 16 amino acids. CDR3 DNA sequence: TGCAGCGTTGAATGGTCGGGTCCAGGGGGCGGCAATGAGCAGTTCTTC. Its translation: CSVEWSGPGGGNEQFF.

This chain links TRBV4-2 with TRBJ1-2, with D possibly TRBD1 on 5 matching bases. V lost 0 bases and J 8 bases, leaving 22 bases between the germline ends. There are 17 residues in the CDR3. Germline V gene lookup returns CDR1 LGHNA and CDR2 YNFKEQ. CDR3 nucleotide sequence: TGTGCCAGCAGCCAAGATCCCGCAGGGCCGCGCTTTGAGGGCTACACCTTC. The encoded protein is CASSQDPAGPRFEGYTF.

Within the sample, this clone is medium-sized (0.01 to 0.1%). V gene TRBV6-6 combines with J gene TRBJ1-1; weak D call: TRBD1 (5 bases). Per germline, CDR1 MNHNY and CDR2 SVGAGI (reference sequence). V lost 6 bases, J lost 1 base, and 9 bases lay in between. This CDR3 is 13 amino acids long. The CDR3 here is CASSDGQNTEAFF. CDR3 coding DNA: TGTGCCAGCAGCGACGGACAGAACACTGAAGCTTTCTTT.

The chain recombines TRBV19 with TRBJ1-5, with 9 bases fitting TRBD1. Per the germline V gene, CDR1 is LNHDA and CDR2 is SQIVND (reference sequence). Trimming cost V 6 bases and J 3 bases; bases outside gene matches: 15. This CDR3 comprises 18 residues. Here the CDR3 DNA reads TGTGCCAGTAGGGGGGACAGGGAGTTGTCCGGACCCAATCAGCCCCAGCATTTT. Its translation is CASRGDRELSGPNQPQHF.

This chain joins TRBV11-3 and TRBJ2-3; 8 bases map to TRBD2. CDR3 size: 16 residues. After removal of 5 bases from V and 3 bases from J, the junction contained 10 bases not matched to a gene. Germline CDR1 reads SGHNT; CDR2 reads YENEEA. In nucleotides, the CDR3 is TGTGCCAGCAGCAACAGAGCGGGAGAGGGTACAGATACGCAGTATTTT. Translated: CASSNRAGEGTDTQYF.

CDR3 coding DNA: TGTGCCAGCAGCCCCGGACAGTTTTACACTGAAGCTTTCTTT. It specifies CASSPGQFYTEAFF. This chain uses TRBV5-4 with TRBJ1-1; tentatively, D is TRBD1 (6 bases). Trimming cost V 4 bases and J 3 bases, with 13 bases left between them. Germline CDR1 reads SGHNT; CDR2 reads YYREEE (reference sequence). This CDR3 is 14 amino acids long.

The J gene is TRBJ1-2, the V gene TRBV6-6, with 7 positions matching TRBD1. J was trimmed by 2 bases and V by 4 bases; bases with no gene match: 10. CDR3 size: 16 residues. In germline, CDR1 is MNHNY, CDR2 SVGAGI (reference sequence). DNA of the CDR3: TGTGCCAGCAGTTCCATCCGGGACAGACTCAACTATGGCTACACCTTC. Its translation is CASSSIRDRLNYGYTF.

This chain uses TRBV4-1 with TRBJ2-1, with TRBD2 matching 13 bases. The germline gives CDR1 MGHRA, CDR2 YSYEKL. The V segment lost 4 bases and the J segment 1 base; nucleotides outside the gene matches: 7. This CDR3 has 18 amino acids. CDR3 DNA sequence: TGCGCCAGCAGCCCCATGACTAGCGGGAGGAGGTCCTACAATGAGCAGTTCTTC. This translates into CASSPMTSGRRSYNEQFF.

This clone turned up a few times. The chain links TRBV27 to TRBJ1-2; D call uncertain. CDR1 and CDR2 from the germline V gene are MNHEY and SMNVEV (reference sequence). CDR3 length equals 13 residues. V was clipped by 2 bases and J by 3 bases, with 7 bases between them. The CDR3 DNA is TGTGCCAGCAGTTTAACCGGGGACTATGGCTACACCTTC. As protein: CASSLTGDYGYTF.

CDR3 bases: TGTGCCAGCATGAGCGCTGGGGCCAACGTCCTGACTTTC. This gives the protein CASMSAGANVLTF. The rearrangement joins TRBV6-6 to TRBJ2-6; D uncertain. The ends were cut back, 7 bases at V and 2 bases at J, with 6 bases in the middle. CDR3 length equals 13 residues. Looked up from germline, CDR1 is MNHNY and CDR2 is SVGAGI (reference sequence).

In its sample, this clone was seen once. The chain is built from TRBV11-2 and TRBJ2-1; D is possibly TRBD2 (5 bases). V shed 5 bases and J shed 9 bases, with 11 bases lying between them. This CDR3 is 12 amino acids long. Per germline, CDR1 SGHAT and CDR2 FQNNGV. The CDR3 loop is CASSRAGGEQFF. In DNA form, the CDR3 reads TGTGCCAGCAGCCGCGCTGGAGGTGAGCAGTTCTTC. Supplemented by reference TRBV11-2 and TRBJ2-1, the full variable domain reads EAGVAQSPRYKIIEKRQSVAFWCNPISGHATLYWYQQILGQGPKLLIQFQNNGVVDDSQLPKDRFSAERLKGVDSTLKIQPAKLEDSAVYLCASSRAGGEQFFGPGTRLTVL.